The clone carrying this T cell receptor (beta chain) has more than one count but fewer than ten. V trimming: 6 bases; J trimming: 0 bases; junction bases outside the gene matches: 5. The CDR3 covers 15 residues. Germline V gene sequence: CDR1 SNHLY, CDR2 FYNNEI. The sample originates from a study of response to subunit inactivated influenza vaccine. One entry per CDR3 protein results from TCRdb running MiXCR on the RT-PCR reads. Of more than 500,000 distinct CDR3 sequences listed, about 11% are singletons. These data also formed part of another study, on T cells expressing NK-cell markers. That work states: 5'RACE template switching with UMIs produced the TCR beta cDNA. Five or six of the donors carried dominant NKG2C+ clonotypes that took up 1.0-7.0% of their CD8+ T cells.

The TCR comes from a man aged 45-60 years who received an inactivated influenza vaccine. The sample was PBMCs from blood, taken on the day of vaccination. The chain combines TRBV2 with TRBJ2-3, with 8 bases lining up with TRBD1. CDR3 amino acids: CASRPRDRSTDTQYF. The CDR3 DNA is TGTGCCAGCAGACCCCGGGACAGGAGCACAGATACGCAGTATTTT.